The entry below gives a single T cell receptor (beta chain) sequence along with its context. The data belong to a study of blood T cell repertoires in COVID-19. At the level of the study: The origin of the acute and convalescent COVID-19 samples was the United States, Italy and Spain.

This table comes from immunoSEQ multiplex PCR, and its TCRdb copy is limited to in-frame clones, with some not included. Of tens of thousands of clones in the sample, 75% to 95% are singletons; the top ten hold roughly 14%. The specimen was peripheral blood. The sequence derives from a human donor with active COVID-19. The donor label of this sample is uncertain.

CDR3 loop: CASSGTPGRYEQYF. Written as DNA, the CDR3 is TGTGCCAGCAGCGGGACACCCGGTCGGTACGAGCAGTACTTC. The chain is built from TRBV28 and TRBJ2-7; D is perhaps TRBD1 (6 bases). Germline CDR1 and CDR2: MDHEN and SYDVKM. The CDR3 has 14 amino acids. Trimming left V 6 bases short and J 4 bases short, with 16 bases between.